This TCR beta chain came from a study of OX40 agonist ivuxolimab in advanced cancers. Turning to the study itself: Partial responses were seen in three patients, one with hepatocellular carcinoma and two with cutaneous melanoma. Overall study findings and caveats: Some patients without response likewise showed low normalized clonal expansion. Circulating CD4+ and CD8+ T cells showed clonal expansion by week 6 at 0.1 to 3.0 mg/kg.

A remark on this clone: Its antigen is unidentified.

Assay used: immunoSEQ multiplex PCR; TCRdb lists only in-frame clones, some missing. The sample contains around 94,000 clones, around nine tenths of which appear only once. The sequencing here drew on CD4+ or CD8+ T cells sorted from blood, taken in a trial of the OX40 agonist ivuxolimab. The sequence was collected from an adult with an advanced solid tumor such as melanoma, head and neck, liver or kidney cancer.

The CDR3 spells CASSPGTRRWNEQFF. The CDR3 bases are TGTGCCAGCAGTCCCGGGACTAGGAGGTGGAATGAGCAGTTCTTC. The chain links TRBV6-1 to TRBJ2-1, with 8 bases fitting TRBD2. The CDR3 contains 15 residues. Germline V gene data show CDR1 as MNHNS and CDR2 as SASEGT. With V trimmed by 5 bases and J by 7 bases, 10 bases remained unmatched.